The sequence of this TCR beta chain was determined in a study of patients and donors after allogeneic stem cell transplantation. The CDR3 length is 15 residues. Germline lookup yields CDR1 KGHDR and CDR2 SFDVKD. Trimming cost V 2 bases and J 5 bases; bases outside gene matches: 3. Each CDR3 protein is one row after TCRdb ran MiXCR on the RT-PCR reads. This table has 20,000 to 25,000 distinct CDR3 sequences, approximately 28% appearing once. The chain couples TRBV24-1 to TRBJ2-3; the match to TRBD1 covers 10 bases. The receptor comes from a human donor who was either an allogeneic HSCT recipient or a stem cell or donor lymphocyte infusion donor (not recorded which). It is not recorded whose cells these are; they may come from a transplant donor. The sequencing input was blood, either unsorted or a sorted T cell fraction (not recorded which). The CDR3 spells CATSDSGTGEDTQYF. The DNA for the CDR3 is TGTGCCACCAGTGATTCGGGGACAGGGGAAGATACGCAGTATTTT.